This T cell receptor beta chain was observed in a study of CXCR3-negative and CXCR3-positive naive CD8 T cells. Study details: Overall TRB read output was some 140 million, and each library contained about 1.5 +/- 0.3 million reads.

Libraries were UMI-labeled 5' RACE TRB cDNA. TCRdb re-called the 5' RACE reads; one entry per CDR3 protein, DNA not given. The sample yields about 46,000 distinct CDR3 sequences, of which the top ten take up about 2.5%. A note on this clonotype: Its antigen is undetermined.

The CDR3 runs to 11 residues. Notes on the study in general: Both of the naive subsets showed about the same high diversity, but memory CD8+ cells had much less.

The V call is TRBV12-3 or TRBV12-4, the J call TRBJ1-2. The sample consisted of naive CXCR3- CD8+ T cells from blood. Sample subset: CD45RO-CCR7+CD27+CD95- naive CD8+ T cells lacking CXCR3 (TNR3-). The receptor comes from a human donor in good health. Some clones in this sample may be carry-over from other donors' samples. CDR3 in amino acids: CASGLSPGYTF.